This TCR beta chain was captured by sequencing in a study of blood T cells in healthy people across ages. Study-wide background: Template-switching capture recovered about one barcoded beta molecule per two T cells.

On this clonotype itself: No antigen is known for it.

Sample-barcoded 5' priming and a J-beta primer mix drove a second PCR of 7 to 11 cycles. Each sample provided no less than 2.5 million CDR3-containing paired-end reads. TCRdb re-called the 5' RACE reads with MiXCR, one entry per CDR3 protein. The sample gives 600,000 to 1,000,000 distinct CDR3 sequences, about three fifths of which show up once; 20% to 25% is in the top ten. CDR3 size: 18 residues. V lost 3 bases, J lost 2 bases, and 22 bases lay in between. Germline V lookup: CDR1 KGHSH, CDR2 LQKENI. Study-wide results and limits: The study found more naive CD4+ cells and higher diversity in long-lived than aged donors.

The source is a man aged 25 to 40 in good health. The sequenced material came from blood. The V call is TRBV18, the J call TRBJ1-2, with TRBD1 as a possible D gene (5 bases). The CDR3 sequence is CASSPVLDIVLLNYGYTF. The CDR3 nucleotides are TGTGCCAGCTCACCCGTATTGGACATCGTCCTACTGAACTATGGCTACACCTTC.